A selection of T cell receptor beta chains follows, all from one sample in a study of long-term antiretroviral therapy in people with HIV. Produced via immunoSEQ multiplex PCR; TCRdb's table is partial and in-frame only. The sample carries 25,000 to 35,000 clones, 86% recorded once. The material was unsorted PBMCs, obtained 0.8 years after starting antiretroviral therapy. The receptors were sampled from a woman aged 30 to 39 with HIV. Each CDR3 is given with its conserved first and last residue. The D gene is left open where the match is weak. Expanded clones are given a class, and other clones once, few, many or no size at all.

clone_size: -; d_call: TRBD1; v_call: TRBV7-7; j_call: TRBJ2-7; cdr3_aa: CASSLGDRYEQYF; cdr3_nt: TGTGCCAGCAGCTTAGGGGACAGGTACGAGCAGTACTTC
clone_size: -; d_call: -; v_call: TRBV25-1; j_call: TRBJ1-2; cdr3_aa: CASSEFRGRVDGYTF; cdr3_nt: TGTGCCAGCAGTGAATTCAGGGGCAGAGTGGATGGCTACACCTTC
clone_size: -; d_call: -; v_call: TRBV19; j_call: TRBJ1-5; cdr3_aa: CASSIDPASNQPQHF; cdr3_nt: TGTGCCAGTAGTATAGATCCCGCTAGCAATCAGCCCCAGCATTTT
clone_size: -; d_call: -; v_call: TRBV14; j_call: TRBJ1-3; cdr3_aa: CASSQFSAYSGNTIYF; cdr3_nt: TGTGCCAGCAGCCAATTTTCGGCTTACTCTGGAAACACCATATATTTT
clone_size: -; d_call: TRBD1; v_call: TRBV6-4; j_call: TRBJ1-2; cdr3_aa: CASREGQGYGYTF; cdr3_nt: TGTGCCAGCAGGGAGGGACAGGGCTATGGCTACACCTTC
clone_size: -; d_call: TRBD1; v_call: TRBV5-5; j_call: TRBJ1-5; cdr3_aa: CASTQGKEQPQHF; cdr3_nt: TGTGCCAGCACACAGGGGAAAGAGCAGCCCCAGCATTTT
clone_size: -; d_call: -; v_call: TRBV5-6; j_call: TRBJ2-4; cdr3_aa: CASNLRIEDIQYF; cdr3_nt: TGTGCCAGCAACCTGAGGATTGAAGACATTCAGTACTTC
clone_size: once; d_call: TRBD1; v_call: TRBV4-1; j_call: TRBJ1-1; cdr3_aa: CASSQVDRGGTEAFF; cdr3_nt: TGCGCCAGCAGCCAAGTTGACAGGGGAGGCACTGAAGCTTTCTTT
clone_size: -; d_call: -; v_call: TRBV5-4; j_call: TRBJ1-1; cdr3_aa: CASSAYQSIREATEAFF; cdr3_nt: TGTGCCAGCAGCGCATACCAGTCGATCAGGGAAGCAACTGAAGCTTTCTTT
clone_size: -; d_call: -; v_call: TRBV7-9; j_call: TRBJ1-2; cdr3_aa: CASSLQGWGYTF; cdr3_nt: TGTGCCAGCAGCTTACAGGGTTGGGGCTACACCTTC
clone_size: -; d_call: TRBD1; v_call: TRBV6-1; j_call: TRBJ2-5; cdr3_aa: CASSEGPQGRQETQYF; cdr3_nt: TGTGCCAGCAGTGAAGGCCCACAGGGGCGCCAAGAGACCCAGTACTTC
clone_size: -; d_call: TRBD2; v_call: TRBV4-2; j_call: TRBJ2-3; cdr3_aa: CASSQEFWVGTSGYSSTDTQYF; cdr3_nt: TGTGCCAGCAGCCAAGAATTTTGGGTTGGGACTAGCGGATACTCTAGCACAGATACGCAGTATTTT
clone_size: -; d_call: -; v_call: TRBV9; j_call: TRBJ1-3; cdr3_aa: CASRKGNTIYF; cdr3_nt: TGTGCCAGCAGGAAGGGAAACACCATATATTTT
clone_size: -; d_call: TRBD2; v_call: TRBV4-2; j_call: TRBJ2-3; cdr3_aa: CASSRDIYAGGTDTQYF; cdr3_nt: TGTGCCAGCAGCCGCGACATATACGCGGGGGGCACAGATACGCAGTATTTT
clone_size: -; d_call: -; v_call: TRBV10-3; j_call: TRBJ1-3; cdr3_aa: CAIKGGAGNTIYF; cdr3_nt: TGTGCCATCAAAGGAGGGGCTGGAAACACCATATATTTT
clone_size: -; d_call: -; v_call: TRBV5-1; j_call: TRBJ2-2; cdr3_aa: CASSPESNTGELFF; cdr3_nt: TGCGCCAGCAGCCCAGAGTCAAACACCGGGGAGCTGTTTTTT
clone_size: -; d_call: -; v_call: TRBV27; j_call: TRBJ2-1; cdr3_aa: CASSTILASGPGEQFF; cdr3_nt: TGTGCCAGCAGTACCATACTAGCATCGGGCCCCGGTGAGCAGTTCTTC
clone_size: few; d_call: -; v_call: TRBV10-3; j_call: TRBJ1-2; cdr3_aa: CAISESTQVSGYTF; cdr3_nt: TGTGCCATCAGTGAGTCGACGCAGGTCTCTGGCTACACCTTC
clone_size: -; d_call: -; v_call: TRBV9; j_call: TRBJ2-1; cdr3_aa: CASSVGAGRSDEQFF; cdr3_nt: TGTGCCAGCAGCGTAGGGGCAGGGAGGTCAGATGAGCAGTTCTTC
clone_size: -; d_call: TRBD1; v_call: TRBV6-1; j_call: TRBJ2-7; cdr3_aa: CASSTGGGYEQYF; cdr3_nt: TGTGCCAGCAGTACAGGGGGCGGCTACGAGCAGTACTTC
clone_size: -; d_call: -; v_call: TRBV2; j_call: TRBJ1-1; cdr3_aa: CASSVFLGAEAFF; cdr3_nt: TGTGCCAGCAGTGTGTTTTTGGGGGCAGAAGCTTTCTTT
clone_size: -; d_call: -; v_call: TRBV19; j_call: TRBJ1-5; cdr3_aa: CASSISTASLNQPQHF; cdr3_nt: TGTGCCAGTAGTATATCGACCGCGAGCCTCAATCAGCCCCAGCATTTT
clone_size: -; d_call: -; v_call: TRBV30; j_call: TRBJ1-2; cdr3_aa: CAWSGRGDYGYTF; cdr3_nt: TGTGCCTGGAGTGGAAGAGGAGACTATGGCTACACCTTC
clone_size: -; d_call: -; v_call: TRBV5-5; j_call: TRBJ2-5; cdr3_aa: CASSLDPGHETQYF; cdr3_nt: TGTGCCAGCAGCTTGGACCCCGGGCACGAGACCCAGTACTTC
clone_size: -; d_call: -; v_call: TRBV2; j_call: TRBJ1-4; cdr3_aa: CASSEEGWDEKLFF; cdr3_nt: TGTGCCAGCAGTGAAGAGGGATGGGATGAAAAACTGTTTTTT
clone_size: -; d_call: -; v_call: TRBV2; j_call: TRBJ1-5; cdr3_aa: CASSDTLQPQHF; cdr3_nt: TGTGCCAGCAGTGATACCCTACAGCCCCAGCATTTT
clone_size: -; d_call: -; v_call: TRBV10-3; j_call: TRBJ2-5; cdr3_aa: CAISEGNQETQYF; cdr3_nt: TGTGCCATCAGTGAGGGGAACCAAGAGACCCAGTACTTC
clone_size: -; d_call: -; v_call: TRBV6-6; j_call: TRBJ1-3; cdr3_aa: CASSLSDASGNTIYF; cdr3_nt: TGTGCCAGCTCTCTCTCGGATGCCTCTGGAAACACCATATATTTT
clone_size: -; d_call: -; v_call: TRBV5-6; j_call: TRBJ2-2; cdr3_aa: CASSSTRVRSTGELFF; cdr3_nt: TGTGCCAGCAGCTCAACCAGGGTCCGAAGTACCGGGGAGCTGTTTTTT
clone_size: -; d_call: TRBD1; v_call: TRBV9; j_call: TRBJ1-2; cdr3_aa: CASSLQGYGYTF; cdr3_nt: TGTGCCAGCAGCCTACAGGGGTATGGCTACACCTTC
clone_size: few; d_call: -; v_call: TRBV19; j_call: TRBJ2-7; cdr3_aa: CASSTNSYEQYF; cdr3_nt: TGTGCCAGTAGTACCAACTCCTACGAGCAGTACTTC
clone_size: -; d_call: TRBD2; v_call: TRBV15; j_call: TRBJ2-3; cdr3_aa: CATSRVLAGYTDTQYF; cdr3_nt: TGTGCCACCAGCAGAGTACTAGCGGGTTATACAGATACGCAGTATTTT
clone_size: once; d_call: -; v_call: TRBV5-3; j_call: TRBJ2-3; cdr3_aa: CARSPLFGARGSTDTQYF; cdr3_nt: TGTGCCAGAAGCCCGTTGTTTGGGGCCCGAGGGAGCACAGATACGCAGTATTTT
clone_size: few; d_call: TRBD1; v_call: TRBV7-9; j_call: TRBJ1-1; cdr3_aa: CASSLGQDREAFF; cdr3_nt: TGTGCCAGCAGCCTAGGACAGGATCGTGAAGCTTTCTTT
clone_size: once; d_call: TRBD1; v_call: TRBV7-6; j_call: TRBJ2-2; cdr3_aa: CASSFRQGDTGELFF; cdr3_nt: TGTGCCAGCAGCTTTAGACAGGGCGACACCGGGGAGCTGTTTTTT
clone_size: once; d_call: -; v_call: TRBV10-3; j_call: TRBJ2-5; cdr3_aa: CAISESGGVGETQYF; cdr3_nt: TGTGCCATCAGTGAATCAGGTGGGGTTGGAGAGACCCAGTACTTC
clone_size: once; d_call: TRBD1; v_call: TRBV6-1; j_call: TRBJ2-3; cdr3_aa: CASSTTGADTQYF; cdr3_nt: TGTGCCAGCAGTACGACAGGGGCAGATACGCAGTATTTT
clone_size: once; d_call: -; v_call: TRBV9; j_call: TRBJ2-5; cdr3_aa: CASNSDSGEETQYF; cdr3_nt: TGTGCCAGCAACTCGGACAGCGGGGAGGAGACCCAGTACTTC
clone_size: -; d_call: -; v_call: TRBV2; j_call: TRBJ1-4; cdr3_aa: CATLQGFNEKLFF; cdr3_nt: TGTGCCACCCTCCAGGGGTTTAATGAAAAACTGTTTTTT
clone_size: -; d_call: -; v_call: TRBV27; j_call: TRBJ2-7; cdr3_aa: CASSFDGYEQYF; cdr3_nt: TGTGCCAGCAGTTTTGACGGGTACGAGCAGTACTTC
clone_size: -; d_call: -; v_call: TRBV10-3; j_call: TRBJ1-2; cdr3_aa: CAISETANYGYTF; cdr3_nt: TGTGCCATCAGTGAGACAGCTAACTATGGCTACACCTTC
clone_size: -; d_call: -; v_call: TRBV5-6; j_call: TRBJ1-1; cdr3_aa: CASSYRDAVSSEAFF; cdr3_nt: TGTGCTTCAAGCTACCGGGACGCCGTATCTAGTGAAGCTTTCTTT
clone_size: -; d_call: TRBD1; v_call: TRBV2; j_call: TRBJ2-1; cdr3_aa: CASSEGTGGSYNEQFF; cdr3_nt: TGTGCCAGCAGTGAAGGGACAGGTGGATCCTACAATGAGCAGTTCTTC
clone_size: -; d_call: -; v_call: TRBV7-3; j_call: TRBJ2-3; cdr3_aa: CASSISTDTQYF; cdr3_nt: TGTGCCAGCAGCATAAGCACAGATACGCAGTATTTT
clone_size: -; d_call: TRBD1; v_call: TRBV7-9; j_call: TRBJ2-1; cdr3_aa: CASSFRSGTALSLEQFF; cdr3_nt: TGTGCCAGCAGCTTTCGGTCCGGGACAGCATTAAGTCTTGAGCAGTTCTTC
clone_size: -; d_call: -; v_call: TRBV5-1; j_call: TRBJ2-5; cdr3_aa: CASSSEPTASETQYF; cdr3_nt: TGCGCCAGCAGCTCGGAACCGACTGCCTCCGAGACCCAGTACTTC
clone_size: -; d_call: -; v_call: TRBV29-1; j_call: TRBJ1-2; cdr3_aa: CSVDPTDYYGYTF; cdr3_nt: TGCAGCGTTGACCCTACAGACTACTATGGCTACACCTTC
clone_size: once; d_call: -; v_call: TRBV30; j_call: TRBJ1-6; cdr3_aa: CAWSERARDPLHF; cdr3_nt: TGTGCCTGGAGTGAGCGCGCGAGGGACCCCCTCCACTTT
clone_size: -; d_call: -; v_call: TRBV10-3; j_call: TRBJ2-1; cdr3_aa: CAIEQSSGANFNEQFF; cdr3_nt: TGTGCCATCGAGCAGAGTTCGGGAGCGAATTTCAATGAGCAGTTCTTC
clone_size: -; d_call: -; v_call: TRBV5-1; j_call: TRBJ2-1; cdr3_aa: CASSPKPTTNNEQFF; cdr3_nt: TGCGCCAGCAGCCCTAAGCCCACTACGAACAATGAGCAGTTCTTC
clone_size: -; d_call: -; v_call: TRBV19; j_call: TRBJ1-1; cdr3_aa: CASTLERTGPTEAFF; cdr3_nt: TGTGCCAGTACTCTTGAGAGAACAGGGCCTACTGAAGCTTTCTTT
clone_size: once; d_call: -; v_call: TRBV5-1; j_call: TRBJ2-5; cdr3_aa: CASSLESIVQETQYF; cdr3_nt: TGCGCCAGCAGCTTGGAGTCTATAGTTCAAGAGACCCAGTACTTC
clone_size: -; d_call: -; v_call: TRBV29-1; j_call: TRBJ2-2; cdr3_aa: CSSQQDVGAGNSPGLDTGELFF; cdr3_nt: TGCAGCTCCCAGCAGGATGTGGGGGCAGGAAACTCCCCTGGACTCGACACCGGGGAGCTGTTTTTT
clone_size: -; d_call: -; v_call: TRBV6-5; j_call: TRBJ2-7; cdr3_aa: CASGMTETYEQYF; cdr3_nt: TGTGCCAGCGGTATGACGGAGACCTACGAGCAGTACTTC
clone_size: once; d_call: -; v_call: TRBV30; j_call: TRBJ2-5; cdr3_aa: CAWSVPTVRFGETQYF; cdr3_nt: TGTGCCTGGAGTGTACCAACCGTCCGTTTCGGGGAGACCCAGTACTTC
clone_size: -; d_call: -; v_call: TRBV25-1; j_call: TRBJ1-1; cdr3_aa: CASRTATEAFF; cdr3_nt: TGTGCCAGCAGGACGGCCACTGAAGCTTTCTTT
clone_size: few; d_call: TRBD1; v_call: TRBV7-9; j_call: TRBJ1-2; cdr3_aa: CASSFDRGGYTF; cdr3_nt: TGTGCCAGCAGCTTCGACAGGGGTGGCTACACCTTC